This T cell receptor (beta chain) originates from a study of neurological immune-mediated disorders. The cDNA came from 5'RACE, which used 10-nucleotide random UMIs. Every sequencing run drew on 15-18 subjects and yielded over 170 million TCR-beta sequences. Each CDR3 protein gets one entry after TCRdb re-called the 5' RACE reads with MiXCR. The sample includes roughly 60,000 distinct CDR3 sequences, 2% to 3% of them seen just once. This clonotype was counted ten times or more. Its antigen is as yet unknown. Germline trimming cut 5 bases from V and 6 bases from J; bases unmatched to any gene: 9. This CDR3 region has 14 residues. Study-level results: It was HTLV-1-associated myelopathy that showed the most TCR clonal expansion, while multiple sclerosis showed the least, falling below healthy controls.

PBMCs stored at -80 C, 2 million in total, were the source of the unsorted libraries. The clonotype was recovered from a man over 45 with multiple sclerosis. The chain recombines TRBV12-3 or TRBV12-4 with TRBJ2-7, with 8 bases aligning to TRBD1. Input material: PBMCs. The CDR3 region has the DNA TGTGCCAGCAGTCCGAGGACAGGGATAGCCGAGCAGTACTTC. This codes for CASSPRTGIAEQYF.